The sequence of this TCR beta chain was determined in a study of tumor-infiltrating lymphocytes in primary liver carcinoma. In the study overall: Tumors were stage T1-T3 N0M0, roughly 4.2 to 11 cm across.

Study findings and constraints: Significantly greater top-250-clone fractions characterized tumors relative to blood (p = 0.039). Paired tumor-adjacent and tumor-blood samples overlapped less than tumor region pairs did.

Unsorted whole blood yielded blood RNA, and germline DNA was extracted as well. The authors collected 4 to 5 milliliters of peripheral blood before surgery. This CDR3 has 15 residues. V lost 3 bases and J lost 4; bases outside the gene matches: 10. Remarks on this clonotype: The antigen remains undetermined.

TCR beta cDNA was prepared out of roughly 0.5 ug total RNA by means of a constant-region primer. It was through three nested multiplex PCR rounds of slightly modified ARM-PCR that TCR beta libraries arose. Researchers ran the first two PCR rounds for approximately 10 cycles each with TRBV1-TRBV30 forward primers and a C-beta reverse primer. Each CDR3 protein is one row after TCRdb ran MiXCR on the multiplex PCR reads. The sample gives about 330,000 distinct CDR3 sequences, roughly two thirds of which show up once; under 8.5% is in the top ten. Sample: peripheral blood. The chain has TRBV5-3 and TRBJ2-7, with 7 bases aligning to TRBD2. TRBV5-3 is labeled an ORF, and its function is uncertain. The sequence was collected from a man aged 35-49 years with primary liver carcinoma and hepatitis B virus infection. In DNA, the CDR3 is TGTGCCAGAAGCTCCAAGTGGGAGGGCCTTTACGAGCAGTACTTC. Its translation: CARSSKWEGLYEQYF.